The 14 T cell receptor beta chains listed next were all sequenced from one sample in a study of blood T cell repertoires in COVID-19. Generated by immunoSEQ multiplex PCR, the TCRdb table keeps only in-frame clones and is missing some. The sample contains 100,000 to 150,000 clones, roughly four fifths of which appear only once. The source material was peripheral blood. The receptors were sampled from a man aged 40-50 years with active or convalescent COVID-19.

V is TRBV4-1 and J is TRBJ2-7; 8 bases align to TRBD1. The CDR3 runs to 15 residues. The ends lost 3 bases at V and 2 bases at J; junction bases unmatched: 6. Germline V lookup: CDR1 MGHRA, CDR2 YSYEKL. CDR3 DNA sequence: TGCGCCAGCAGCCAGGACAGGGACACCCCCTACGAGCAGTACTTC. Protein sequence: CASSQDRDTPYEQYF.

The chain is built from TRBV12-3 or TRBV12-4 and TRBJ1-5; D remains ambiguous. The V and J ends lost 10 bases and 2 bases respectively, with 12 bases between them. The CDR3 totals 13 residues. DNA of the CDR3: TGTGCCACCTCACCGGAGGGCAATCAGCCCCAGCATTTT. This codes for CATSPEGNQPQHF.

J is TRBJ2-1 and V is TRBV13; D is perhaps TRBD2 (5 bases). Germline lookup yields CDR1 PRHDT and CDR2 FYEKMQ (reference sequence). V lost 4 bases, J lost 6 bases, and 16 bases lay in between. The CDR3 is made up of 15 amino acids. The CDR3 region is CASSSGLSTANEQFF. DNA for the CDR3: TGTGCCAGCAGCTCAGGACTGAGTACCGCCAATGAGCAGTTCTTC.

In this sample, this clone turned up a few times. The chain couples TRBV7-6 to TRBJ2-2; TRBD2 might be the D (6 bases). Trimming pared 5 bases from V and 4 bases from J, leaving 20 bases between. Germline values: CDR1 SGHVS, CDR2 FNYEAQ. The CDR3 spans 17 residues. CDR3 loop: CASSPVGSGLLTGELFF. For the CDR3, the DNA is TGTGCCAGCAGCCCCGTAGGTTCGGGACTCCTCACCGGGGAGCTGTTTTTT.

This chain links TRBV7-9 with TRBJ2-3; TRBD2 matches 7 bases. CDR3 length: 14 residues. Germline CDR1 and CDR2: SEHNR and FQNEAQ (reference sequence). The junction had 10 bases not matched to a gene; V was cut back by 5 bases and J by 8 bases. CDR3 region: CASSLAGEVGTQYF. DNA of the CDR3: TGTGCCAGCAGCCTCGCGGGGGAAGTAGGTACGCAGTATTTT.

The chain links TRBV27 to TRBJ1-5; 10 bases match TRBD1. V lost 5 bases, J lost 6 bases, and 7 bases stayed unmatched. There are 15 residues in the CDR3. Germline V CDR1 and CDR2: MNHEY, SMNVEV (reference sequence). The CDR3 here is CASSPFRDRGQPQHF. The CDR3 DNA sequence: TGTGCCAGCAGTCCTTTCCGGGACAGGGGTCAGCCCCAGCATTTT.

The chain uses TRBV7-9 and TRBJ2-2; 8 nucleotides align to TRBD2. This CDR3 has 16 amino acids. V was pared by 8 bases and J by 4 bases, with 12 bases of the junction left unmatched. Germline CDR1 SEHNR, CDR2 FQNEAQ (reference sequence). CDR3 nucleotide sequence: TGTGCCAGCGCCGGGGCGGGGGGCGCGGGCACCGGGGAGCTGTTTTTT. Protein product: CASAGAGGAGTGELFF.

The CDR3 spells CASSQERSPLYGYTF. In DNA, the CDR3 is TGCGCCAGCAGCCAAGAGCGGAGTCCTCTTTATGGCTACACCTTC. The chain is built from TRBV4-3 and TRBJ1-2; D remains ambiguous. The CDR3 totals 15 residues. The V gene's germline CDR1 is LGHNA and CDR2 YSLEER. V dropped 0 bases and J dropped 5 bases, with 13 bases sitting between them.

The V call is TRBV4-3, the J call TRBJ1-4; 8 nucleotides align to TRBD1. This CDR3 contains 16 residues. Germline CDR1 is LGHNA and CDR2 is YSLEER. With V trimmed by 0 bases and J by 8 bases, 8 bases remained unmatched. CDR3 protein: CASSQDVTGTGEKLFF. DNA of the CDR3: TGCGCCAGCAGCCAAGACGTTACGGGGACAGGCGAAAAACTGTTTTTT.

This chain uses TRBV3-1 (or the pseudogene TRBV3-2) with TRBJ1-4; 9 bases align to TRBD1. V lost 8 bases, J lost 8 bases, and 6 bases stayed unmatched. Germline V gene lookup returns CDR1 LGHDT and CDR2 YNNKEL (reference sequence). This CDR3 contains 13 residues. As DNA, the CDR3 is TGTGCCAGCCACAGGGGGCAGGGAGAAAAACTGTTTTTT. Its translation: CASHRGQGEKLFF.

The chain links TRBV7-8 to TRBJ1-1; the D gene is possibly TRBD1 (6 bases). The CDR3 contains 15 residues. The V end lost 3 bases, the J end lost 1 base, and 12 bases lay between the germline ends. The germline gives CDR1 SGHVS, CDR2 FQNEAQ. The CDR3 here is CASSLFQGPNTEAFF. The CDR3, as DNA: TGTGCCAGCAGCTTGTTTCAGGGGCCGAACACTGAAGCTTTCTTT.

This clone was counted between two and nine times. The chain couples TRBV24-1 to TRBJ2-4, with D unresolved. V lost 4 bases and J 4 bases, leaving 7 bases between the germline ends. Germline CDR1 reads KGHDR; CDR2 reads SFDVKD. The CDR3 has 13 amino acids. The CDR3 nucleotides are TGTGCCACCAGTGAAGCAGGTAAAAACATTCAGTACTTC. Protein: CATSEAGKNIQYF.

The J gene is TRBJ1-3, the V gene TRBV3-1 (or the pseudogene TRBV3-2); no reliable D call. The V end was cut by 1 base, the J end by 1 base, with 11 bases between. This CDR3 is 16 amino acids long. Germline V gene data show CDR1 as LGHDT and CDR2 as YNNKEL (reference sequence). The CDR3 bases are TGTGCCAGCAGCCAAGCGGGTGGTACTTCTGGAAACACCATATATTTT. Residues: CASSQAGGTSGNTIYF.

CDR3 region: CAISTDRQGAGGSNQPQHF. In nucleotides, the CDR3 is TGTGCCATCAGCACAGATAGACAGGGGGCCGGAGGTAGCAATCAGCCCCAGCATTTT. V and J are TRBV10-3 and TRBJ1-5; 10 bases are a match to TRBD1. The CDR3 has 19 residues. The germline CDR1 and CDR2 sequences are ENHRY and SYGVKD. The trim removed 6 bases at V and 0 bases at J, leaving 14 bases unmatched.